This T cell receptor (beta chain) was documented in a study of molecular identifiers for immune sequencing clone quantification. Sorting captured naive CD8 T cells as CD8+CD4-CCR7+CD45RA+. The V gene's germline CDR1 is MNHEY and CDR2 SMNVEV (reference sequence). The CDR3 contains 13 residues. Findings of the study overall: Jurkat TCR RNA from one cell was spiked into roughly 1 million naive cells, and it was reportedly detectable there. Clones with over 20 RNA copies captured over 98% of effector molecules but under 1% of naive ones.

This clonotype was observed a single time. Its antigen is unidentified. Sequence at one end of the junction differs from germline and may be a read error. Methods described previously were used for bulk TCR libraries, and listed TCR primers were applied. TCRdb reprocessed the PCR reads with MiXCR, giving one entry per CDR3 protein. The sample lists about 86,000 distinct CDR3 sequences; around a quarter were seen once. V usage is TRBV27 and J usage is TRBJ2-7, with 8 bases lining up with TRBD1. Sequencing was carried out using naive CD8+ T cells from blood, with Jurkat cell RNA spiked in. Stated subset: FACS-sorted CD8+CD4-CCR7+CD45RA+ naive T cells. This receptor was taken from a human donor in good health. Some libraries in this study had Jurkat cell RNA spiked in. CDR3 sequence reads: CACSLQGGYEQYF. The CDR3 DNA is TGTGCCTGCAGTTTACAGGGGGGCTACGAGCAGTACTTC.